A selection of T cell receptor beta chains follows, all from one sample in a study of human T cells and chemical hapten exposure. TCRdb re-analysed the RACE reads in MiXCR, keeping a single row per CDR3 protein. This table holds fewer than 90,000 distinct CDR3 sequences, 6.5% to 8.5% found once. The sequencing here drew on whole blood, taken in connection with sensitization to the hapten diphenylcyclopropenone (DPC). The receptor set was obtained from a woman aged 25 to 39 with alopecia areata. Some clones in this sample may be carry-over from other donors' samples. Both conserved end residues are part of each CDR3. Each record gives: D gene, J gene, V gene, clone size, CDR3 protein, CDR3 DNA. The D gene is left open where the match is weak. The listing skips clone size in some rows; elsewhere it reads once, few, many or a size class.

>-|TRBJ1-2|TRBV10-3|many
CAISGGTGLGDYGYTF
TGTGCCATCAGTGGTGGAACAGGGCTAGGGGACTATGGCTACACCTTC
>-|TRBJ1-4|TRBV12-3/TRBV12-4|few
CASSFRGTSEKLFF
TGTGCCAGCAGTTTCAGGGGAACAAGTGAAAAACTGTTTTTT
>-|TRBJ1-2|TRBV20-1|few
CSAWKDKSMSYTF
TGCAGTGCTTGGAAGGACAAATCTATGAGCTACACCTTC
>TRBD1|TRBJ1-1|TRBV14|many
CASSHWQGAGDTEAFF
TGTGCCAGCAGCCATTGGCAGGGGGCAGGAGACACTGAAGCTTTCTTT
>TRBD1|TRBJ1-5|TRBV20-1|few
CSARAQTGKDQPQHF
TGCAGTGCTAGAGCCCAGACAGGGAAGGATCAGCCCCAGCATTTT
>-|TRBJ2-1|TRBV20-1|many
CSARDSGGDREQFF
TGCAGTGCGCGGGACTCTGGGGGCGATCGGGAGCAGTTCTTC
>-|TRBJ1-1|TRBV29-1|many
CSVERTTPRMNTEAFF
TGCAGCGTTGAGAGGACCACCCCGAGAATGAACACTGAAGCTTTCTTT
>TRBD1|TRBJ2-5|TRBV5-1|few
CASSLVGGESETQYF
TGCGCCAGCAGCTTGGTAGGGGGCGAGTCGGAGACCCAGTACTTC
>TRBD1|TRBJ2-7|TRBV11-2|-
CASSPRQGAYEQYF
TGTGCCAGCAGCCCGAGACAGGGGGCCTACGAGCAGTACTTC
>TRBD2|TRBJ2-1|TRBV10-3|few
CAISAGLAELNEQFF
TGTGCCATCAGTGCAGGACTAGCGGAGTTGAATGAGCAGTTCTTC
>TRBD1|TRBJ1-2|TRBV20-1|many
CSARSEGASGYTF
TGCAGTGCTAGAAGTGAGGGGGCCAGTGGCTACACCTTC
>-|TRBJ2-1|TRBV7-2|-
CASSLARAGGVQFF
TGTGCCAGCAGCTTAGCGCGGGCCGGGGGAGTGCAGTTCTTC
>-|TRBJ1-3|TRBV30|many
CASTGSAGNTIYF
TGTGCCTCAACGGGGAGCGCTGGAAACACCATATATTTT
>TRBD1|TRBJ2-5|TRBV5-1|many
CASSVGQGVETQYF
TGCGCCAGCAGCGTAGGACAGGGCGTAGAGACCCAGTACTTC
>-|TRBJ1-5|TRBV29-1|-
CSARFSIDQPQHF
TGCAGCGCCAGGTTCTCAATTGATCAGCCCCAGCATTTT
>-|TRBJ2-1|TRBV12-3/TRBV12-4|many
CASSSGNEQFF
TGTGCCAGCAGTAGCGGCAATGAGCAGTTCTTC
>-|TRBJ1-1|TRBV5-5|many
CASSLGVMNTEAFF
TGTGCCAGCAGCTTGGGCGTCATGAACACTGAAGCTTTCTTT
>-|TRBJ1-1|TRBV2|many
CASTQQMTNTEAFF
TGTGCCAGCACGCAACAGATGACGAACACTGAAGCTTTCTTT
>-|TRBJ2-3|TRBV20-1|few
CSARVGWGNTDTQYF
TGCAGTGCCCGTGTGGGTTGGGGGAACACAGATACGCAGTATTTT
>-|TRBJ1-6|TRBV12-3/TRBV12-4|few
CASALGLSPLHF
TGTGCCAGCGCACTTGGTCTTTCACCCCTCCACTTT
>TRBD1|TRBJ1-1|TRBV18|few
CASSPGDRQEAFF
TGTGCCAGCTCACCGGGGGACAGGCAAGAAGCTTTCTTT
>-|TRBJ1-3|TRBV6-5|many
CASSEGGSGNTIYF
TGTGCCAGCAGTGAAGGGGGCTCTGGAAACACCATATATTTT
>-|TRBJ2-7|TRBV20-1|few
CSASRARTNPYEQYF
TGCAGTGCTAGTAGGGCGCGGACGAATCCCTACGAGCAGTACTTC
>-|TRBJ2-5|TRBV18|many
CASSVGQQETQYF
TGTGCCAGCTCAGTGGGACAACAAGAGACCCAGTACTTC
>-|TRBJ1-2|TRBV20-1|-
CSARQRNYGYTF
TGCAGTGCCCGACAACGTAACTATGGCTACACCTTC
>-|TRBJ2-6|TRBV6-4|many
CASSDGGSGANVLTF
TGTGCCAGCAGTGACGGGGGCTCTGGGGCCAACGTCCTGACTTTC
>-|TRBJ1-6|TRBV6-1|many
CASRTRRNYNSPLHF
TGTGCCAGCAGGACCAGACGGAACTATAATTCACCCCTCCACTTT
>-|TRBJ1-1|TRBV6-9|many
CAIYTLHEAFF
TGTGCCATTTACACCCTTCATGAAGCTTTCTTT
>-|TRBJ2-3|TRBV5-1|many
CASSLDPTTTRTDTQYF
TGCGCCAGCAGCTTGGACCCGACTACCACGCGCACAGATACGCAGTATTTT
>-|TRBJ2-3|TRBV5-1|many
CASTDFSFSTDTQYF
TGCGCCAGCACCGACTTTAGCTTTTCCACAGATACGCAGTATTTT
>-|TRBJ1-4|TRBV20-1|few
CSAGTQGEKLFF
TGCAGTGCGGGGACACAGGGTGAAAAACTGTTTTTT
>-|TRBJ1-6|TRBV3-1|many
CASSPDRQMAPLHF
TGTGCCAGCAGCCCCGACCGGCAAATGGCACCCCTCCACTTT
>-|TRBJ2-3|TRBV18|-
CASSPPLSESTDTQYF
TGTGCCAGCTCACCACCATTGTCAGAGAGCACAGATACGCAGTATTTT
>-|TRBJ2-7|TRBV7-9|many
CASSSRGAYEQYF
TGTGCCAGCAGCTCCAGGGGGGCCTACGAGCAGTACTTC
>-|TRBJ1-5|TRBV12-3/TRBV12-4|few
CASSKIQGNQPQHF
TGTGCCAGCAGCAAAATACAGGGAAATCAGCCCCAGCATTTT
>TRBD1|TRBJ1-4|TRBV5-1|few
CASSTIGTAATNEKLFF
TGCGCCAGCAGCACAATAGGGACAGCTGCAACTAATGAAAAACTGTTTTTT
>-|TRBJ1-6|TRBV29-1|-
CSVADRNNSPLHF
TGCAGCGTTGCAGACCGGAATAATTCACCCCTCCACTTT
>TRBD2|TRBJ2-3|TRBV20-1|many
CSARLAGGLTDTQYF
TGCAGTGCTAGACTAGCGGGGGGGCTCACAGATACGCAGTATTTT
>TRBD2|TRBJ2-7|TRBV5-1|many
CASSAGTSGAYEQYF
TGCGCCAGCAGCGCCGGGACTAGCGGGGCCTACGAGCAGTACTTC
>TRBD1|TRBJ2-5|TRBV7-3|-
CASSLFPGTGEETQYF
TGTGCCAGCAGTTTATTTCCCGGGACAGGGGAAGAGACCCAGTACTTC
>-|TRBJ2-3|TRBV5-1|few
CASSLIPSSTDTQYF
TGCGCCAGCAGCTTGATTCCTAGCAGCACAGATACGCAGTATTTT
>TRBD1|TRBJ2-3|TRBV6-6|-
CASSFRTGHTDTQYF
TGTGCCAGCAGTTTTCGGACAGGGCACACAGATACGCAGTATTTT
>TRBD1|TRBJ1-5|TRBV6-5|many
CASSYGDRNSNQPQHF
TGTGCCAGCAGTTACGGGGACAGGAATAGCAATCAGCCCCAGCATTTT
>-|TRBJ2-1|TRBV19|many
CASSTTGGRNEQFF
TGTGCCAGTAGTACTACCGGGGGCCGAAATGAGCAGTTCTTC
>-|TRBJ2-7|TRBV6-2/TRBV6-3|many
CASRTVRDSPYEQYF
TGTGCCAGCAGGACGGTCCGGGACTCGCCCTACGAGCAGTACTTC
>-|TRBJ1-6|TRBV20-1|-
CSARGLWGSPLHF
TGCAGTGCTAGGGGCTTGTGGGGTTCACCCCTCCACTTT
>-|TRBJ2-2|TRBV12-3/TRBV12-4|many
CASSPPQGTTNTGELFF
TGTGCCAGCAGTCCCCCTCAGGGGACAACGAACACCGGGGAGCTGTTTTTT
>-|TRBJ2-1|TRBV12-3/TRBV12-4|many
CASSFGGSSYNEQFF
TGTGCCAGCAGTTTCGGCGGAAGCTCCTACAATGAGCAGTTCTTC
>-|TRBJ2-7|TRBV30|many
CAWSLKGVYEQYF
TGTGCCTGGAGCCTCAAGGGGGTATACGAGCAGTACTTC
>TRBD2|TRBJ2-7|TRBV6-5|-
CASRYSGGSSYEQYF
TGTGCCAGCAGATATAGCGGGGGGTCCTCCTACGAGCAGTACTTC
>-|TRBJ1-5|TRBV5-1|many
CASSLGDGNQPQHF
TGCGCCAGCAGCTTGGGGGACGGTAATCAGCCCCAGCATTTT
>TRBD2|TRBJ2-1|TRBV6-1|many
CASLDGTSRPYNEQFF
TGTGCCAGTTTGGACGGGACTAGTCGGCCCTACAATGAGCAGTTCTTC
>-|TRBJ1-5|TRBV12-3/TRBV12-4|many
CASSSAGWGGLQPQHF
TGTGCCAGCAGTTCTGCAGGATGGGGAGGCCTCCAGCCCCAGCATTTT